Sequencing of this TCR beta chain was carried out in a study of neurological immune-mediated disorders. Study conclusions and caveats: The greatest TCR clonal expansion occurred in HTLV-1-associated myelopathy and the least in multiple sclerosis, which fell below healthy controls. Across subjects, expanded clones had no CDR3 amino acid sequences in common, pointing to private repertoires in all groups.

Input was 900,000 to 1,000,000 sorted T cells, either CD4+ or CD8+. Ten or more counts support this clonotype. Its antigen is still unknown. The ends lost 6 bases at V and 0 bases at J; junction bases unmatched: 4. Per germline, CDR1 DFQATT and CDR2 SNEGSKA (reference sequence). The length of the CDR3 is 15 residues. The team produced cDNA through 5'RACE using 10-nucleotide random UMIs. TCRdb reprocessed the 5' RACE reads via MiXCR and lists one record per CDR3 protein. This table holds approximately 39,000 distinct CDR3 sequences, about 7% found once. The sequencing sample was made of CD4+ T cells from blood. The TCR originated in a man aged 50 to 60 in good health. V gene TRBV20-1 combines with J gene TRBJ2-5; 13 bases match TRBD2. CDR3 residues: CSAAGTSGDQETQYF. The CDR3 DNA sequence: TGCAGTGCAGCCGGGACTAGCGGGGACCAAGAGACCCAGTACTTC.